These 9 T cell receptor beta chains share one sample of origin, sequenced in a study of beta chain features in type 1 diabetes. Study conclusions and caveats: Shortening that was moderate but significant affected the TCRB CDR3s of Type 1 diabetes patients in all four CD4+ subsets.

No antigen has been identified for these receptors. Expressed TCRB transcripts got sequenced, as all isolated RNA was reverse transcribed. Profiling relied on immunoSEQ multiplex PCR, and the TCRdb table lists in-frame clones only, not all of them. The sample shows 550,000 to 850,000 clones, about an eighth of them seen only once. The sequencing input was naive CD4+ T cells from blood. The receptors come from a man aged 18 to 29 with type 1 diabetes.

The CDR3 reads CSVDPTGALANYGYTF. The CDR3 DNA sequence: TGCAGCGTTGATCCAACAGGGGCCTTAGCTAACTATGGCTACACCTTC. This sequence joins TRBV29-1 and TRBJ1-2, with 7 bases fitting TRBD1. The V segment lost 3 bases and the J segment 0 bases; nucleotides outside the gene matches: 10. The CDR3 runs to 16 residues. Germline values: CDR1 SQVTM, CDR2 ANQGSEA. Using reference TRBV29-1 and TRBJ1-2 for the parts outside the CDR3, the full variable domain is SAVISQKPSRDICQRGTSLTIQCQVDSQVTMMFWYRQQPGQSLTLIATANQGSEATYESGFVIDKFPISRPNLTFSTLTVSNMSPEDSSIYLCSVDPTGALANYGYTFGSGTRLTVV.

J is TRBJ2-7 and V is TRBV5-4; TRBD1 matches at 9 bases. This CDR3 contains 14 residues. Germline V gene lookup returns CDR1 SGHNT and CDR2 YYREEE (reference sequence). V lost 1 base, J lost 6 bases, and 5 bases stayed unmatched. The CDR3 bases are TGTGCCAGCAGCTTGAAGGGACAGGGAACCGAGCAGTACTTC. Translating it yields CASSLKGQGTEQYF.

This chain links TRBV19 with TRBJ1-2; 7 bases are shared with TRBD1. V trimming: 5 bases; J trimming: 4 bases; junction bases outside the gene matches: 4. The germline CDR1 and CDR2 sequences are LNHDA and SQIVND (reference sequence). The CDR3 has 13 residues. CDR3 in DNA: TGTGCCAGTAGTTCGCGGACAGGCTATGGCTACACCTTC. Amino acids: CASSSRTGYGYTF.

This clone showed up just a few times. CDR3 sequence: CASSILAGEIYNEQFF. DNA for the CDR3: TGTGCCAGCAGCATTCTAGCGGGGGAAATCTACAATGAGCAGTTCTTC. The chain recombines TRBV14 with TRBJ2-1, with TRBD2 matching 10 bases. Unmatched junction bases numbered 7, after V lost 5 bases and J lost 3 bases. Germline CDR1 and CDR2: SGHDN and FVKESK. The CDR3 loop spans 16 amino acids.

The chain carries TRBV6-1 and TRBJ2-1; D is perhaps TRBD1 or TRBD2 (5 bases each). V was cut by 10 bases and J by 5 bases, with 21 bases left in between. The CDR3 runs to 15 residues. Germline V gene data show CDR1 as MNHNS and CDR2 as SASEGT. The CDR3 sequence: CATSTGPSGHNEQFF. The DNA of the CDR3 is TGTGCCACCAGCACGGGGCCCAGCGGCCACAATGAGCAGTTCTTC.

This clone was counted only a few times. CDR3 in amino acids: CASSDRESGYTF. In DNA, the CDR3 is TGTGCCAGCAGTGACAGGGAAAGTGGCTACACCTTC. The gene calls are TRBV27 and TRBJ1-2; 7 positions agree with TRBD1. Germline CDR1 and CDR2: MNHEY and SMNVEV (reference sequence). J lost 7 bases, V lost 5 bases, and 4 bases had no gene match. This CDR3 contains 12 residues.

This clone appeared a few times. V usage is TRBV7-2 and J usage is TRBJ2-5; no firm D call. This CDR3 region has 14 residues. Looked up from germline, CDR1 is SGHTA and CDR2 is FQGNSA. Trimming shortened V by 4 bases and J by 0 bases, and 9 bases separated the two germline ends. The CDR3 DNA reads TGTGCCAGCAGCTGGGCGAGTAACCAAGAGACCCAGTACTTC. The encoded protein is CASSWASNQETQYF. Full variable domain (remainder filled in from reference TRBV7-2 and TRBJ2-5): GAGVSQSPSNKVTEKGKDVELRCDPISGHTALYWYRQSLGQGLEFLIYFQGNSAPDKSGLPSDRFSAERTGGSVSTLTIQRTQQEDSAVYLCASSWASNQETQYFGPGTRLLVL.

This clone came up a few times. V gene TRBV5-4 combines with J gene TRBJ2-5; 10 nucleotides agree with TRBD1. With V trimmed by 3 bases and J by 4 bases, 6 bases remained unmatched. CDR1 and CDR2 (germline): SGHNT, YYREEE (reference sequence). The CDR3 runs to 15 residues. The CDR3, as DNA: TGTGCCAGCAGCTGGCTGGACAGGGGGGTAGAGACCCAGTACTTC. Translation gives CASSWLDRGVETQYF.

The chain is built from TRBV30 and TRBJ2-7; weak D call: TRBD1 (6 bases). Germline loops: CDR1 GTSNPN, CDR2 SVGIG (reference sequence). The ends were cut back, 0 bases at V and 5 bases at J, with 8 bases in the middle. CDR3 length equals 12 residues. The CDR3 protein is CAWSVQGHEQYF. The CDR3 DNA is TGTGCCTGGAGTGTACAGGGACACGAGCAGTACTTC.